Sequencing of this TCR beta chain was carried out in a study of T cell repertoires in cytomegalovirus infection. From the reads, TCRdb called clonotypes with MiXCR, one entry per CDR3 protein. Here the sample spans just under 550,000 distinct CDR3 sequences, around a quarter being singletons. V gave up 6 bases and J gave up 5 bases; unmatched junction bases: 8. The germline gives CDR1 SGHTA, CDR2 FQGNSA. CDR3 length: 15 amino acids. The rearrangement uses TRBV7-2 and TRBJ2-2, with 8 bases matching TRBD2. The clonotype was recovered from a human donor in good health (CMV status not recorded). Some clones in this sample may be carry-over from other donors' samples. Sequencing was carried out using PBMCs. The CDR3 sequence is CASRYPGLVTGELFF. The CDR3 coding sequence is TGTGCCAGCAGGTATCCGGGACTAGTAACCGGGGAGCTGTTTTTT.